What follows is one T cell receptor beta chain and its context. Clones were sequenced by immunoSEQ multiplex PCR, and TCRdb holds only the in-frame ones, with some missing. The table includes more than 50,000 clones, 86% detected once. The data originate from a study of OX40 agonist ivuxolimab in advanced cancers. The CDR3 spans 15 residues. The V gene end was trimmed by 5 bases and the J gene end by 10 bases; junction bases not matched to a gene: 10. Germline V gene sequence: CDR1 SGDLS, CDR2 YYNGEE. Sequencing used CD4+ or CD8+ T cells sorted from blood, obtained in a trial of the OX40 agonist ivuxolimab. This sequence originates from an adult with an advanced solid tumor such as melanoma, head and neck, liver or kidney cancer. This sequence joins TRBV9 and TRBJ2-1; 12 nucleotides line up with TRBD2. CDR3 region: CASSPPGLAGREQFF. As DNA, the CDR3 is TGTGCCAGCAGTCCGCCGGGACTAGCGGGCAGGGAGCAGTTCTTC.